This T cell receptor (beta chain) was sequenced during a study of neurological immune-mediated disorders. This clonotype was detected many times. This CDR3 is 18 amino acids long. The junction had 15 bases not matched to a gene; V was cut back by 5 bases and J by 4 bases. Germline V gives CDR1 MDHEN, CDR2 SYDVKM. TCRdb redid the calling of the 5' RACE reads with MiXCR, one entry per CDR3 protein. The table records roughly 32,000 distinct CDR3 sequences, approximately 5% of them present only once. The chain carries TRBV28 and TRBJ2-2; 8 bases agree with TRBD2. This receptor was obtained from a woman aged 50 to 60 in good health. The sequenced sample was CD4+ T cells from blood. The CDR3 spells CASSTVPGLGGLTGELFF. The CDR3 region has the DNA TGTGCCAGCAGTACAGTCCCGGGACTAGGAGGTCTCACCGGGGAGCTGTTTTTT. Based on the CDR3 plus reference TRBV28 and TRBJ2-2, the full variable domain is DVKVTQSSRYLVKRTGEKVFLECVQDMDHENMFWYRQDPGLGLRLIYFSYDVKMKEKGDIPEGYSVSREKKERFSLILESASTNQTSMYLCASSTVPGLGGLTGELFFGEGSRLTVL.